Listed below are T cell receptor beta chains from one sample, sequenced in a study of blood T cell repertoires in COVID-19. The data were produced by immunoSEQ multiplex PCR, yet TCRdb's version contains in-frame clones alone and is incomplete. The table includes 140,000 to 150,000 clones, about four fifths detected once. The sequencing input was peripheral blood. The receptors derive from a human donor with acute or convalescent COVID-19. The donor label of this sample is uncertain. Each CDR3 is given with its conserved first and last residue. The D gene is left open where the match is weak. The size of a clone is reported for some rows only, either as once, few or many, or as a class for expanded clones.

CASSVDAGPNIQYF TGTGCCAGCAGTGTCGACGCAGGGCCGAACATTCAGTACTTC - TRBJ2-4 TRBV2 -
CASSFRPLITGRADTQYF TGCGCCAGCAGCTTTCGCCCCCTCATTACAGGGAGGGCAGATACGCAGTATTTT - TRBJ2-3 TRBV5-1 -
CASSSPTGRRGDTQYF TGTGCCAGCAGCTCCCCGACAGGCCGAAGAGGGGATACGCAGTATTTT - TRBJ2-3 TRBV7-8 -
CASSSTGGGRHRDF TGTGCCAGCAGTAGTACAGGGGGCGGTCGTCACCGGGACTTC - TRBJ2-5 TRBV5-6 TRBD1
CASSERGLKEQYF TGCGCCAGCAGTGAGAGGGGGTTGAAGGAGCAGTACTTC - TRBJ2-7 TRBV5-1 -
CASSIGEAGNTIYF TGTGCCAGTAGTATCGGGGAGGCTGGAAACACCATATATTTT - TRBJ1-3 TRBV19 -
CASRGQGNQPQHF TGTGCCAGCAGGGGACAGGGAAATCAGCCCCAGCATTTT many TRBJ1-5 TRBV12-3/TRBV12-4 TRBD1
CASSYYRGERYNEQFF TGTGCCAGCAGTTACTATCGCGGGGAGAGGTACAATGAGCAGTTCTTC - TRBJ2-1 TRBV6-5 -
CASSFPDRVYGYTF TGTGCCAGCAGTTTTCCCGACAGGGTCTATGGCTACACCTTC - TRBJ1-2 TRBV2 TRBD1
CASSQVRGSTDTQYF TGTGCCAGCAGCCAAGTGCGCGGGAGCACAGATACGCAGTATTTT - TRBJ2-3 TRBV3-1/TRBV3-2 -
CASSVRQTGFYGYTF TGTGCCAGCAGCGTCCGCCAGACAGGGTTCTATGGCTACACCTTC - TRBJ1-2 TRBV9 TRBD1
CASSTPGGYGYTF TGTGCCAGCAGCACTCCGGGGGGCTATGGCTACACCTTC - TRBJ1-2 TRBV5-4 -
CASSLLQGTGYTF TGCGCCAGCAGCTTACTACAGGGAACTGGCTACACCTTC few TRBJ1-2 TRBV5-1 -
CASSERLAGTDTQYF TGTGCCAGCAGTGAAAGACTAGCGGGCACAGATACGCAGTATTTT - TRBJ2-3 TRBV6-1 TRBD2
CASRGQGAKNTEAFF TGTGCCAGTCGGGGACAGGGGGCGAAGAACACTGAAGCTTTCTTT few TRBJ1-1 TRBV19 TRBD1
CASSLVRGSDYGYTF TGTGCCAGCAGCTTAGTAAGGGGTAGTGACTATGGCTACACCTTC - TRBJ1-2 TRBV7-6 -